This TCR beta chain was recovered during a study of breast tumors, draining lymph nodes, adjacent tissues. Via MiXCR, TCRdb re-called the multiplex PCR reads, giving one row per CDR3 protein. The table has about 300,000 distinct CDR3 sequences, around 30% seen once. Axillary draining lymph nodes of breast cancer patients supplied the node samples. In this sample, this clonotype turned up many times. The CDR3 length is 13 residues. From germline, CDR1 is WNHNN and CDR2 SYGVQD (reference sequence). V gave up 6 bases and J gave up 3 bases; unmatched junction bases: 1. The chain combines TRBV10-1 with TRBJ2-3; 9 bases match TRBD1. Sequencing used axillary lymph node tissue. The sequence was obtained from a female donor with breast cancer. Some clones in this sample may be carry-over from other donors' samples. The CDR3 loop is CASRGQGTDTQYF. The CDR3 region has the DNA TGCGCCAGCAGGGGACAGGGAACAGATACGCAGTATTTT.